These T cell receptor beta chains were read from a single sample in a study of low-dose radiotherapy and immunotherapy resistance in tumors. TCRdb recomputed calls from the reads with MiXCR, one row per CDR3 protein. The sample lists tens of thousands of distinct CDR3 sequences; more than 7.5% were seen once. The starting material was PBMCs, obtained before treatment. The receptors derive from a male donor with prostate cancer. Each CDR3 is given with its conserved first and last residue. Fields, in order: V gene, J gene, CDR3 length, D gene, clone size, CDR3 protein, CDR3 DNA. A D gene is named only where the DNA matches it firmly. Only some rows state a clone size, as once, few, many or a class for expanded clones.

v_gene: TRBV20-1
j_gene: TRBJ1-5
len: 15
d_gene: NA
abundance: many
CDR3aa: CSARYTGTFNQPQHF
CDR3nt: TGCAGTGCTAGATACACGGGGACGTTCAATCAGCCCCAGCATTTT

v_gene: TRBV20-1
j_gene: TRBJ2-2
len: 14
d_gene: NA
abundance: many
CDR3aa: CSATTGLVRGELFF
CDR3nt: TGCAGTGCGACTACAGGGTTAGTTCGCGGGGAGCTGTTTTTT

v_gene: TRBV5-3
j_gene: TRBJ2-1
len: 14
d_gene: NA
abundance: many
CDR3aa: CASSLVGPTGEQFF
CDR3nt: TGTGCCAGCAGCCTGGTCGGACCCACGGGTGAGCAGTTCTTC

v_gene: TRBV5-1
j_gene: TRBJ2-1
len: 15
d_gene: NA
abundance: many
CDR3aa: CASSSGDSSYNEQFF
CDR3nt: TGCGCCAGCAGCTCCGGGGATAGCTCCTACAATGAGCAGTTCTTC

v_gene: TRBV5-4
j_gene: TRBJ2-7
len: 14
d_gene: TRBD1
abundance: few
CDR3aa: CASSFGTGAYEQYF
CDR3nt: TGTGCCAGCAGCTTCGGGACAGGGGCCTACGAGCAGTACTTC

v_gene: TRBV7-2
j_gene: TRBJ1-5
len: 14
d_gene: NA
abundance: many
CDR3aa: CASSLVKGNQPQHF
CDR3nt: TGTGCCAGCAGCTTAGTCAAGGGCAATCAGCCCCAGCATTTT

v_gene: TRBV20-1
j_gene: TRBJ1-1
len: 16
d_gene: TRBD1
abundance: many
CDR3aa: CSARNPRGKGDTEAFF
CDR3nt: TGCAGTGCTAGGAACCCCAGGGGGAAAGGGGACACTGAAGCTTTCTTT

v_gene: TRBV28
j_gene: TRBJ2-7
len: 13
d_gene: NA
abundance: many
CDR3aa: CASRSSISYEQYF
CDR3nt: TGTGCCAGCAGGAGCAGTATCTCCTACGAGCAGTACTTC

v_gene: TRBV24-1
j_gene: TRBJ2-5
len: 13
d_gene: NA
abundance: many
CDR3aa: CATSDLTTGTQYF
CDR3nt: TGTGCCACCAGTGATTTGACTACCGGGACCCAGTACTTC

v_gene: TRBV7-9
j_gene: TRBJ2-5
len: 14
d_gene: NA
abundance: many
CDR3aa: CASSSFDIQETQYF
CDR3nt: TGTGCCAGCAGCTCCTTCGACATCCAAGAGACCCAGTACTTC

v_gene: TRBV28
j_gene: TRBJ1-4
len: 14
d_gene: NA
abundance: many
CDR3aa: CASSSDTRREKLFF
CDR3nt: TGTGCCAGCAGTTCCGACACCCGAAGGGAAAAACTGTTTTTT

v_gene: TRBV27
j_gene: TRBJ2-4
len: 13
d_gene: NA
abundance: many
CDR3aa: CASSSLAKNIQYF
CDR3nt: TGTGCCAGCAGTTCGCTAGCCAAAAACATTCAGTACTTC

v_gene: TRBV29-1
j_gene: TRBJ1-2
len: 13
d_gene: TRBD1
abundance: many
CDR3aa: CSVDDRVRGGYTF
CDR3nt: TGCAGCGTGGATGACAGGGTGCGAGGCGGCTACACCTTC

v_gene: TRBV7-2
j_gene: TRBJ2-2
len: 16
d_gene: TRBD2
abundance: many
CDR3aa: CASSLKAGGPTGELFF
CDR3nt: TGTGCCAGCAGCTTAAAAGCGGGAGGCCCCACCGGGGAGCTGTTTTTT

v_gene: TRBV5-1
j_gene: TRBJ2-7
len: 14
d_gene: NA
abundance: many
CDR3aa: CASSLTGDPYEQYF
CDR3nt: TGCGCCAGCAGCTTGACGGGGGACCCCTACGAGCAGTACTTC

v_gene: TRBV29-1
j_gene: TRBJ2-1
len: 13
d_gene: NA
abundance: many
CDR3aa: CSAAATGWGEQFF
CDR3nt: TGCAGCGCGGCGGCCACGGGTTGGGGTGAGCAGTTCTTC

v_gene: TRBV11-2
j_gene: TRBJ1-1
len: 15
d_gene: NA
abundance: many
CDR3aa: CASSLVAGKNTEAFF
CDR3nt: TGTGCCAGCAGCTTAGTAGCAGGAAAGAACACTGAAGCTTTCTTT

v_gene: TRBV12-3/TRBV12-4
j_gene: TRBJ1-1
len: 17
d_gene: TRBD1
abundance: many
CDR3aa: CASSLGIWDSGGTEAFF
CDR3nt: TGTGCCAGCAGCTTAGGTATCTGGGACAGTGGCGGGACTGAAGCTTTCTTT

v_gene: TRBV20-1
j_gene: TRBJ1-5
len: 16
d_gene: NA
abundance: many
CDR3aa: CSARRAGGVSNQPQHF
CDR3nt: TGCAGTGCTAGACGGGCGGGGGGCGTGAGCAATCAGCCCCAGCATTTT

v_gene: TRBV5-5
j_gene: TRBJ2-7
len: 14
d_gene: TRBD1
abundance: many
CDR3aa: CASSFGQGAREQYF
CDR3nt: TGTGCCAGCAGCTTCGGACAGGGGGCTCGAGAGCAGTACTTC

v_gene: TRBV29-1
j_gene: TRBJ2-3
len: 12
d_gene: NA
abundance: many
CDR3aa: CSARTGTDTQYF
CDR3nt: TGCAGCGCCCGAACAGGCACAGATACGCAGTATTTT

v_gene: TRBV2
j_gene: TRBJ2-1
len: 12
d_gene: NA
abundance: many
CDR3aa: CASRAWDNEQFF
CDR3nt: TGTGCCAGCAGGGCCTGGGACAATGAGCAGTTCTTC

v_gene: TRBV4-2
j_gene: TRBJ2-5
len: 19
d_gene: TRBD2
abundance: many
CDR3aa: CASSQEVGTASGSKETQYF
CDR3nt: TGTGCCAGCAGCCAAGAAGTCGGGACGGCTAGCGGGAGTAAAGAGACCCAGTACTTC

v_gene: TRBV29-1
j_gene: TRBJ2-1
len: 16
d_gene: TRBD2
abundance: many
CDR3aa: CSLVGPGLAGIGEQFF
CDR3nt: TGCAGTCTTGTTGGACCCGGACTAGCGGGAATCGGTGAGCAGTTCTTC

v_gene: TRBV7-2
j_gene: TRBJ2-1
len: 16
d_gene: TRBD1
abundance: many
CDR3aa: CASSLMRTGASNEQFF
CDR3nt: TGTGCCAGCAGCTTAATGAGGACAGGGGCCAGTAATGAGCAGTTCTTC

v_gene: TRBV7-2
j_gene: TRBJ2-7
len: 13
d_gene: NA
abundance: many
CDR3aa: CASSQRYSYEQYF
CDR3nt: TGTGCCAGCAGTCAGCGGTACTCCTACGAGCAGTACTTC

v_gene: TRBV7-2
j_gene: TRBJ1-5
len: 17
d_gene: NA
abundance: many
CDR3aa: CASSFVFQATGNQPQHF
CDR3nt: TGTGCCAGCAGCTTTGTTTTTCAAGCCACCGGCAATCAGCCCCAGCATTTT

v_gene: TRBV19
j_gene: TRBJ2-7
len: 14
d_gene: TRBD1
abundance: many
CDR3aa: CASKMDRGSYEQYF
CDR3nt: TGTGCCAGTAAGATGGACAGGGGGTCCTACGAGCAGTACTTC

v_gene: TRBV6-2/TRBV6-3
j_gene: TRBJ2-2
len: 15
d_gene: NA
abundance: NA
CDR3aa: CASSYSVANTGELFF
CDR3nt: TGTGCCAGCAGTTACAGCGTAGCGAACACCGGGGAGCTGTTTTTT

v_gene: TRBV6-1
j_gene: TRBJ2-5
len: 14
d_gene: NA
abundance: many
CDR3aa: CASSEGVIQETQYF
CDR3nt: TGTGCCAGCAGTGAAGGGGTGATCCAAGAGACCCAGTACTTC

v_gene: TRBV2
j_gene: TRBJ1-2
len: 12
d_gene: TRBD1
abundance: many
CDR3aa: CASSTGTAGYTF
CDR3nt: TGTGCCAGCAGTACCGGGACAGCTGGCTACACCTTC

v_gene: TRBV4-3
j_gene: TRBJ2-7
len: 16
d_gene: TRBD1
abundance: many
CDR3aa: CASSQEMSGTGDEQYF
CDR3nt: TGCGCCAGCAGCCAAGAGATGTCTGGGACAGGGGACGAGCAGTACTTC

v_gene: TRBV28
j_gene: TRBJ1-1
len: 13
d_gene: NA
abundance: many
CDR3aa: CASSLVGYTEAFF
CDR3nt: TGTGCCAGCAGTTTGGTGGGTTATACTGAAGCTTTCTTT

v_gene: TRBV20-1
j_gene: TRBJ2-2
len: 16
d_gene: NA
abundance: many
CDR3aa: CSASPQGGRGTGELFF
CDR3nt: TGCAGTGCTAGTCCCCAAGGGGGGCGGGGTACCGGGGAGCTGTTTTTT

v_gene: TRBV24-1
j_gene: TRBJ2-2
len: 15
d_gene: NA
abundance: many
CDR3aa: CATSFGAGITGELFF
CDR3nt: TGTGCCACCAGTTTTGGGGCGGGGATCACCGGGGAGCTGTTTTTT

v_gene: TRBV25-1
j_gene: TRBJ2-7
len: 11
d_gene: NA
abundance: many
CDR3aa: CASSAGPEQYF
CDR3nt: TGTGCCAGCAGTGCGGGGCCCGAGCAGTACTTC

v_gene: TRBV6-6
j_gene: TRBJ1-6
len: 12
d_gene: NA
abundance: many
CDR3aa: CASSPGGSPLHF
CDR3nt: TGTGCCAGCAGCCCGGGGGGGTCACCCCTCCACTTT

v_gene: TRBV6-1
j_gene: TRBJ2-2
len: 15
d_gene: NA
abundance: NA
CDR3aa: CASRPPGVSTGELFF
CDR3nt: TGTGCCAGCAGACCCCCGGGGGTGAGCACCGGGGAGCTGTTTTTT

v_gene: TRBV6-5
j_gene: TRBJ2-1
len: 15
d_gene: NA
abundance: many
CDR3aa: CASSQGGGAYNEQFF
CDR3nt: TGTGCCAGCAGTCAAGGTGGTGGGGCCTACAATGAGCAGTTCTTC

v_gene: TRBV7-6
j_gene: TRBJ1-3
len: 14
d_gene: NA
abundance: many
CDR3aa: CASSLMAVGNTIYF
CDR3nt: TGTGCCAGCAGCTTAATGGCGGTAGGAAACACCATATATTTT

v_gene: TRBV20-1
j_gene: TRBJ2-1
len: 13
d_gene: NA
abundance: many
CDR3aa: CSASSWPYNEQFF
CDR3nt: TGCAGTGCTAGTAGTTGGCCCTACAATGAGCAGTTCTTC

v_gene: TRBV3-1
j_gene: TRBJ2-2
len: 15
d_gene: NA
abundance: NA
CDR3aa: CASSHRGIEAGELFF
CDR3nt: TGTGCCAGCAGCCACCGGGGGATCGAAGCCGGGGAGCTGTTTTTT

v_gene: TRBV28
j_gene: TRBJ2-5
len: 16
d_gene: TRBD1
abundance: many
CDR3aa: CASSLGLRTGQETQYF
CDR3nt: TGTGCCAGCAGTTTAGGACTCCGGACAGGGCAAGAGACCCAGTACTTC

v_gene: TRBV4-3
j_gene: TRBJ2-3
len: 17
d_gene: NA
abundance: many
CDR3aa: CASSRTSQPGGGDTQYF
CDR3nt: TGCGCCAGCAGCCGCACATCCCAGCCGGGTGGGGGAGATACGCAGTATTTT

v_gene: TRBV7-2
j_gene: TRBJ2-7
len: 15
d_gene: TRBD2
abundance: many
CDR3aa: CASSLAGGRALEQYF
CDR3nt: TGTGCCAGCAGCTTAGCCGGCGGGAGGGCCCTCGAGCAGTACTTC

v_gene: TRBV20-1
j_gene: TRBJ2-6
len: 14
d_gene: NA
abundance: many
CDR3aa: CSASSTSGANVLTF
CDR3nt: TGCAGTGCTAGCAGCACCTCTGGGGCCAACGTCCTGACTTTC

v_gene: TRBV5-6
j_gene: TRBJ2-3
len: 14
d_gene: NA
abundance: many
CDR3aa: CASSGTGSTDTQYF
CDR3nt: TGTGCCAGCAGCGGTACAGGGTCCACAGATACGCAGTATTTT

v_gene: TRBV3-1
j_gene: TRBJ2-7
len: 16
d_gene: TRBD2
abundance: many
CDR3aa: CASSRQPSGSSYEQYF
CDR3nt: TGTGCCAGCAGCCGTCAGCCTAGCGGGAGCTCCTACGAGCAGTACTTC

v_gene: TRBV7-2
j_gene: TRBJ2-6
len: 15
d_gene: NA
abundance: many
CDR3aa: CASSSGFSGANVLTF
CDR3nt: TGTGCCAGCAGCTCTGGCTTCTCTGGGGCCAACGTCCTGACTTTC

v_gene: TRBV20-1
j_gene: TRBJ2-1
len: 12
d_gene: NA
abundance: many
CDR3aa: CSATSGQGEQFF
CDR3nt: TGCAGTGCTACATCGGGGCAGGGTGAGCAGTTCTTC

v_gene: TRBV7-2
j_gene: TRBJ1-2
len: 12
d_gene: NA
abundance: many
CDR3aa: CASTGEVGGYTF
CDR3nt: TGTGCCAGCACCGGAGAGGTTGGGGGCTACACCTTC

v_gene: TRBV5-4
j_gene: TRBJ2-5
len: 16
d_gene: TRBD1
abundance: many
CDR3aa: CASSLPGQGGKETQYF
CDR3nt: TGTGCCAGCAGCCTACCCGGACAGGGTGGAAAAGAGACCCAGTACTTC